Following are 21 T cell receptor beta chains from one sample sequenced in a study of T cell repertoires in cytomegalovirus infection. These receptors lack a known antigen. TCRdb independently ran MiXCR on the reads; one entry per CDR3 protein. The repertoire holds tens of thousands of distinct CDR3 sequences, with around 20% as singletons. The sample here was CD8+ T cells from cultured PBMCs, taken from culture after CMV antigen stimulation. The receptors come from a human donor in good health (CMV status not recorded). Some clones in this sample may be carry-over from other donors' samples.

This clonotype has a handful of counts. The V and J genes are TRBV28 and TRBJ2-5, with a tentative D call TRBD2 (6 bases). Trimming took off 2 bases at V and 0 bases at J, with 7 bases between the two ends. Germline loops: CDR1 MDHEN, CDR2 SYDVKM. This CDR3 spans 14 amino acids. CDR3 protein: CASSLVADQETQYF. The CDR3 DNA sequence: TGTGCCAGCAGTTTAGTAGCGGACCAAGAGACCCAGTACTTC.

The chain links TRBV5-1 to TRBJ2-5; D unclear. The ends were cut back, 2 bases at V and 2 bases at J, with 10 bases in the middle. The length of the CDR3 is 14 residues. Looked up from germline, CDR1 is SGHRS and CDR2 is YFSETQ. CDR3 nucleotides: TGCGCCAGCAGCTTACGGACGGATCAAGAGACCCAGTACTTC. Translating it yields CASSLRTDQETQYF.

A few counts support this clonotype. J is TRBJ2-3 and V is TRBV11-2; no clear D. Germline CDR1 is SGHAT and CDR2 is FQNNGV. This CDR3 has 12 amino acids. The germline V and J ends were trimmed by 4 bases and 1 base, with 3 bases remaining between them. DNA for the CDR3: TGTGCCAGCAGCTCACGCACAGATACGCAGTATTTT. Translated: CASSSRTDTQYF.

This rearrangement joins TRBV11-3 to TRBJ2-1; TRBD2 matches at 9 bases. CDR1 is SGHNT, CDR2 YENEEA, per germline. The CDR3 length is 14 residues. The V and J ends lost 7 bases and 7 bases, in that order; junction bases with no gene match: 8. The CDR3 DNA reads TGTGCCAGCACTTTGGGGACTAGCTCGAATGAGCAGTTCTTC. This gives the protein CASTLGTSSNEQFF.

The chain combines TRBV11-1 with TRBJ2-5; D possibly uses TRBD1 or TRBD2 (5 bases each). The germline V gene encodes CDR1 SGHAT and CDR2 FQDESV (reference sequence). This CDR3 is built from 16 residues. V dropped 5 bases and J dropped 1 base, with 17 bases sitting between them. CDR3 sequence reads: CASSPLAGTVQETQYF. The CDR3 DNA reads TGTGCCAGCAGCCCCTTGGCAGGGACGGTCCAAGAGACCCAGTACTTC.

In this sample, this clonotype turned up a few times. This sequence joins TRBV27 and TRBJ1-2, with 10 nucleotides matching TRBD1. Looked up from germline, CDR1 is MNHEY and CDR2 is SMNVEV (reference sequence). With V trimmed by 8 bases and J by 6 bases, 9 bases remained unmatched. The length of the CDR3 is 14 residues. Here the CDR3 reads CASRLGTGANGYTF. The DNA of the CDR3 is TGTGCCAGCCGATTAGGGACAGGGGCGAATGGCTACACCTTC.

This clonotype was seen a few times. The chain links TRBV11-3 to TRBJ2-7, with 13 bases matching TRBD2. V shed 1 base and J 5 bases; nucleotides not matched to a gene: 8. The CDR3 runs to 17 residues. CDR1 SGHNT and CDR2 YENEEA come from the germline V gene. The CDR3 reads CASSLGGLAGDLDEQYV. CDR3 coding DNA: TGTGCCAGCAGCTTAGGAGGACTAGCGGGAGATCTAGACGAGCAGTACGTC.

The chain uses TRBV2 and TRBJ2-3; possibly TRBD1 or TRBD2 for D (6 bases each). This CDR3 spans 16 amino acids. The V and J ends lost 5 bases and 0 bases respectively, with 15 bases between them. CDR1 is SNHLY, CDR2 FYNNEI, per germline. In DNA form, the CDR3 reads TGTGCCAGCAGTACGGGGGCCCTCGATAGCACAGATACGCAGTATTTT. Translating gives CASSTGALDSTDTQYF.

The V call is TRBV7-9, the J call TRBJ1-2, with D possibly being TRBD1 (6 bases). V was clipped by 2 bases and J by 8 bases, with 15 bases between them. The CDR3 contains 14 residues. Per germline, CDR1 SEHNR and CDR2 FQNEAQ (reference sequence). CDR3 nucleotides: TGTGCCAGCAGCTTACCAGTACAGGGAGAGGGCTACACCTTC. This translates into CASSLPVQGEGYTF.

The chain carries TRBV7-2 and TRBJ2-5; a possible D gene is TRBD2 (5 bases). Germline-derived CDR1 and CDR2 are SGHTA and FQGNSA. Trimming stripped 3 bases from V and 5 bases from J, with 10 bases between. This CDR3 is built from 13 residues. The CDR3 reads CASSLLAGETQYF. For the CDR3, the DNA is TGTGCCAGCAGCTTGCTAGCCGGGGAGACCCAGTACTTC.

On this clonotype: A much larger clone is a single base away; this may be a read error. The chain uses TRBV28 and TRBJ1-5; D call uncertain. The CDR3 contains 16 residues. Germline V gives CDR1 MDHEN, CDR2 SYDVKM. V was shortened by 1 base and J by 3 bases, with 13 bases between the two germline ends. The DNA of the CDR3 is TGTGCCAGCAGTTTATCGTCGGTCGGCGACAATCAGCCCCAGCATTTT. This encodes CASSLSSVGDNQPQHF.

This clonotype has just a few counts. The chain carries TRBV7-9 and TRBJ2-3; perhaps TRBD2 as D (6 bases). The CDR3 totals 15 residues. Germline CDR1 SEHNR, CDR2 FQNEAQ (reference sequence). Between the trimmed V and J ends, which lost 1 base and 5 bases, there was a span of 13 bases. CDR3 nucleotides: TGTGCCAGCAGCTTAGTGTTGGGACTCGTAGATACGCAGTATTTT. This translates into CASSLVLGLVDTQYF.

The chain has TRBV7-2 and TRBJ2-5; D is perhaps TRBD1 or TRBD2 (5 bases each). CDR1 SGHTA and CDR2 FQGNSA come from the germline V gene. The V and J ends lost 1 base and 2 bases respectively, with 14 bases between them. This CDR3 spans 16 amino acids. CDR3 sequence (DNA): TGTGCCAGCAGCTTAGTCGGGCCGGGGCCTCAAGAGACCCAGTACTTC. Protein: CASSLVGPGPQETQYF. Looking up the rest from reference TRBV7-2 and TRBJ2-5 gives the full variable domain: GAGVSQSPSNKVTEKGKDVELRCDPISGHTALYWYRQSLGQGLEFLIYFQGNSAPDKSGLPSDRFSAERTGGSVSTLTIQRTQQEDSAVYLCASSLVGPGPQETQYFGPGTRLLVL.

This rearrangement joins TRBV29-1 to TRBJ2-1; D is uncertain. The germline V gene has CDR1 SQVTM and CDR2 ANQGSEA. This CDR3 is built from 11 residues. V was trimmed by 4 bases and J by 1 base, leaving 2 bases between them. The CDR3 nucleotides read TGCAGCGTTGGATCCTACAATGAGCAGTTCTTC. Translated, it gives CSVGSYNEQFF.

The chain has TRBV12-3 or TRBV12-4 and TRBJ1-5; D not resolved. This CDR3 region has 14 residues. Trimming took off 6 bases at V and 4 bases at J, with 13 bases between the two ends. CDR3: CASSPGSGNQPQHF. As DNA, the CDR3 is TGTGCCAGCAGCCCCGGAAGTGGGAATCAGCCCCAGCATTTT.

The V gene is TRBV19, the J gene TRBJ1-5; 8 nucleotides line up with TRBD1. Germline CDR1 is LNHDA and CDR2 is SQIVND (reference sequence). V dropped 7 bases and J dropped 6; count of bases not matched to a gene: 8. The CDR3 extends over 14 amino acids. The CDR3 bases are TGTGCCAGTAAAGGACAGGGAGGGCGTCAGCCCCAGCATTTT. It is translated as CASKGQGGRQPQHF.

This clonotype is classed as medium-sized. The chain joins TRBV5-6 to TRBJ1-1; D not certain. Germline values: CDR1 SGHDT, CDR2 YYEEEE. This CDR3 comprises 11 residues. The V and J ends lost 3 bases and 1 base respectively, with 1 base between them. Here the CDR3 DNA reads TGTGCCAGCAGCTGGAACACTGAAGCTTTCTTT. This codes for CASSWNTEAFF.

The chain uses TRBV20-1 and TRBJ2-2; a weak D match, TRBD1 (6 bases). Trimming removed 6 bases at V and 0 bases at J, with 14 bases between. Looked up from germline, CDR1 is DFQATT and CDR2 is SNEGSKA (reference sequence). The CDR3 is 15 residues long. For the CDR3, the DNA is TGCAGTGCGAGAAGAAAGGGGGCGAACACCGGGGAGCTGTTTTTT. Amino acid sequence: CSARRKGANTGELFF.

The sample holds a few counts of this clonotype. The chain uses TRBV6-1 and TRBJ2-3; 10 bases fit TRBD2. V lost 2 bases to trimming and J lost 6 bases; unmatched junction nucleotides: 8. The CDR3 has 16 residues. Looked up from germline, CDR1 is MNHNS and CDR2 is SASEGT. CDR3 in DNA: TGTGCCAGCAGTGAATTACTAGCGGGGATAGGGGATACGCAGTATTTT. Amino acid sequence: CASSELLAGIGDTQYF.

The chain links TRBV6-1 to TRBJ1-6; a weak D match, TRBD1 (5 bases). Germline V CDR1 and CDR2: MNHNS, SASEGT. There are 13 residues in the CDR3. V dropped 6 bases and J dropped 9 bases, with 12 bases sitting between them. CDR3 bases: TGTGCCAGCAGCCATCCAGGGTTTTCACCCCTCCACTTT. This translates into CASSHPGFSPLHF.

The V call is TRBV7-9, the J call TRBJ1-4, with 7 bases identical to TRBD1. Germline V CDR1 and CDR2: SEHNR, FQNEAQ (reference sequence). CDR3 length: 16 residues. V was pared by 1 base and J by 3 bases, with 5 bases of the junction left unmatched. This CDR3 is CASSLEGGAANEKLFF. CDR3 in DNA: TGTGCCAGCAGCTTAGAAGGGGGCGCGGCTAATGAAAAACTGTTTTTT.